This T cell receptor (beta chain) was identified during a study of cytomegalovirus exposure and HLA in healthy donors. The study's findings and limits: An analysis was carried out at a later point. It showed that HLA-associated TCR beta chains were more clonally expanded than equally common non-associated chains.

This clone was found a few times. Its matching antigen is unknown. In germline, CDR1 is SGHRS, CDR2 YFSETQ. The CDR3 is 14 amino acids. The V gene lost 4 bases and the J gene lost 2 bases, with 12 bases spanning the gap. 13 Jbeta primers and 60 Vbeta primers were used for the PCR. Assay used: immunoSEQ multiplex PCR; TCRdb lists only in-frame clones, some missing. Of some 160,000 clones in the sample, 81% are singletons; the top ten hold around 1.3%. The J gene is TRBJ1-2, the V gene TRBV5-1; TRBD1 is a possible D gene (6 bases). Sequencing was performed on PBMCs. This clonotype was sampled from a man between 50 and 59 years old in good health and CMV-seropositive. CDR3 DNA sequence: TGCGCCAGCAGCCCCGAGGGGGGGAACTATGGCTACACCTTC. It yields the protein CASSPEGGNYGYTF. The full variable domain, in which reference TRBV5-1 and TRBJ1-2 provide the parts outside the CDR3, is KAGVTQTPRYLIKTRGQQVTLSCSPISGHRSVSWYQQTPGQGLQFLFEYFSETQRNKGNFPGRFSGRQFSNSRSEMNVSTLELGDSALYLCASSPEGGNYGYTFGSGTRLTVV.